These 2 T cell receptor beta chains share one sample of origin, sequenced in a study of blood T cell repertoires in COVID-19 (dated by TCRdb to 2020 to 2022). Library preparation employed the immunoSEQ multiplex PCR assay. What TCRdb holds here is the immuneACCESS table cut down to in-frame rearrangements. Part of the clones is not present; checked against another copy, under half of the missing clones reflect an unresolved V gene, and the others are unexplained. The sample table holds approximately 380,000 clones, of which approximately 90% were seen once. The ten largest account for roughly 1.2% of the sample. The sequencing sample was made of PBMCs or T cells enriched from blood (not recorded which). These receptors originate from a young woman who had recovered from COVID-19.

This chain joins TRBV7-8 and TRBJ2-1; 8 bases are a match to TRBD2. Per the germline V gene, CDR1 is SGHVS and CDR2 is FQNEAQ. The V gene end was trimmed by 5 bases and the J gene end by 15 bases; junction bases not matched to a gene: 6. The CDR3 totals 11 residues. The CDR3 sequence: CASSRRGEWFF. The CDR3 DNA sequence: TGTGCCAGCAGCCGGCGGGGGGAATGGTTCTTC.

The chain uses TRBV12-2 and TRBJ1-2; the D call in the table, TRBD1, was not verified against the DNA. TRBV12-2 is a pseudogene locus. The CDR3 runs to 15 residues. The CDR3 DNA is TGTGCAAGTCGCGCCGGGGACAGGGGACACGGTGGCTACACCTTC. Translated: CASRAGDRGHGGYTF.